These T cell receptor beta chains were read from a single sample in a study of shared clonotypes between healthy human individuals. The assay was immunoSEQ multiplex PCR, and TCRdb's table has in-frame clones only and misses some. The sample gives 2.3 million or so clones, just over 90% of which show up once; 0.35% to 0.45% is in the top ten. Material for sequencing was naive CD4+ T cells from PBMCs. These receptors came from a man younger than 35 in good health. Some clones in this sample may be carry-over from other donors' samples. The CDR3 runs from the conserved cysteine through the conserved F or W.

v_gene	j_gene	CDR3aa
TRBV5-6	TRBJ2-3	CASSLPPSGIGTDTQYF
TRBV6-5	TRBJ2-4	CASSPRDLNIQYF
TRBV7-3	TRBJ2-1	CASSLVGRSSYNEQFF
TRBV30	TRBJ1-2	CAWSPTEYYGYTF
TRBV25-1	TRBJ2-1	CASSAGGSSYNEQFF
TRBV30	TRBJ1-3	CAWSAQTGMSGNTIYF
TRBV10-3	TRBJ2-1	CAISGNNEQFF
TRBV5-1	TRBJ2-5	CASSLGGSGNRETQYF
TRBV6-1	TRBJ2-1	CASSERSGYNEQFF
TRBV11-2	TRBJ1-1	CASSLKGTEAFF
TRBV7-9	TRBJ2-7	CASSSTRDRPHYEQYF
TRBV5-1	TRBJ2-1	CASSSWREGRGEQFF
TRBV18	TRBJ1-2	CASSPWVPEGLNYGYTF
TRBV5-1	TRBJ2-3	CASTLGTSKDTQYF
TRBV7-2	TRBJ2-7	CASSPGAYEQYF
TRBV6-1	TRBJ1-1	CASRAVDRATTEAFF
TRBV6-5	TRBJ2-7	CASSRQGISYEQYF
TRBV6-1	TRBJ1-1	CASRPGQANTEAFF
TRBV7-3	TRBJ1-5	CASSQDRNSNQPQHF
TRBV6-4	TRBJ1-6	CASSDPGAVEGPSPLHF
TRBV7-9	TRBJ2-3	CASSLNAGGADTQYF
TRBV29-1	TRBJ2-7	CSVASRNSYEQYF
TRBV11-2	TRBJ2-1	CASSLSVGLAGVNEQFF
TRBV5-1	TRBJ1-4	CASRPMEGFANEKLFF
TRBV5-4	TRBJ1-1	CASRPFRGTEAFF
TRBV28	TRBJ2-7	CASSLKSGTGNPSYEQYF
TRBV18	TRBJ1-2	CASSPPNSYYGYTF
TRBV28	TRBJ2-2	CASSSSGTRELFF
TRBV11-2	TRBJ2-5	CASSSLVSGTQYF
TRBV2	TRBJ2-2	CASREYGGGELFF
TRBV6-5	TRBJ2-7	CASSYNGRPYEQYF
TRBV4-3	TRBJ1-2	CASSRIQIRTGGYGYTF
TRBV5-1	TRBJ1-2	CASSSTGGNGYTF
TRBV28	TRBJ2-7	CASSPQTPSYEQYF
TRBV19	TRBJ1-5	CASSDGVNQPQHF
TRBV28	TRBJ2-5	CASSLRGSGQETQYF
TRBV11-1	TRBJ2-5	CASSSPRSGETQYF
TRBV6-5	TRBJ2-7	CASRPSGDYYEQYF
TRBV10-3	TRBJ1-5	CAISESRGDNQPQHF
TRBV9	TRBJ2-2	CASSVEVGGGIPGGELFF
TRBV29-1	TRBJ1-2	CSVGPARRDGYTF